This T cell receptor (beta chain) derives from a study of shared clonotypes between healthy human individuals. Overall study: Ranging from 18 to 49 in age, donors were a couple of women and a few men.

General study points: The expectation was that sequencing depth would affect clonotype sharing among donors.

Original processing notes: Without quality scores, immunoSEQ junctional reads could not be filtered like full-length reads. The table came from immunoSEQ multiplex PCR; TCRdb's copy has only in-frame clones and leaves some out. V and J calls and clone size are copied from that table; D and trimming were computed from the DNA. The sample holds about 1.1 million clones, 60% to 80% seen once. Regarding this clone: Its antigen is unidentified.

Trimming at V came to 0 bases and at J to 6 bases, leaving 4 bases not matched to a gene. Germline loops: CDR1 SGHTA, CDR2 FQGNSA. CDR3 length equals 17 residues. V and J are TRBV7-2 and TRBJ2-2; 13 bases map to TRBD2. This clonotype originated in a young man in good health. Some clones in this sample may be carry-over from other donors' samples. Sequencing was carried out using memory CD4+ T cells from PBMCs. Subset described: CD45RA-negative fraction. The CDR3 spells CASSLATSGRRSGELFF. The CDR3 DNA reads TGTGCCAGCAGCTTAGCGACTAGCGGGAGGAGGTCCGGGGAGCTGTTTTTT.